One sample yielded the 20 T cell receptor beta chains listed below, sequenced in a study of blood T cell repertoires in COVID-19. The assay was immunoSEQ multiplex PCR, and TCRdb's table has in-frame clones only and misses some. The sample includes tens of thousands of clones, roughly 80% seen only once; the top ten take 25% to 35%. Sequenced material: peripheral blood. These receptors came from a woman in her 70s with acute or convalescent COVID-19.

The J gene is TRBJ2-5, the V gene TRBV19, with TRBD1 matching 11 bases. Germline values: CDR1 LNHDA, CDR2 SQIVND (reference sequence). The CDR3 is made up of 14 amino acids. The junction had 4 bases not matched to a gene; V was cut back by 6 bases and J by 4 bases. CDR3 sequence: CASSPGTGGETQYF. The DNA for the CDR3 is TGTGCCAGTAGCCCCGGGACAGGGGGAGAGACCCAGTACTTC.

The chain joins TRBV5-1 to TRBJ2-3, with D uncertain. Trimming cost V 0 bases and J 6 bases, with 11 bases left between them. This CDR3 contains 14 residues. CDR1 and CDR2 from the germline V gene are SGHRS and YFSETQ. CDR3 loop: CASSLARFGDTQYF. In nucleotides, the CDR3 is TGCGCCAGCAGCTTGGCCCGGTTCGGGGATACGCAGTATTTT.

For the CDR3, the DNA is TGTGCCAGCAGCCCGGGACATAATGAAAAACTGTTTTTT. It translates to CASSPGHNEKLFF. This chain links TRBV7-3 with TRBJ1-4, with D possibly being TRBD1 (6 bases). The germline gives CDR1 SGHTA, CDR2 FQGTGA. The CDR3 runs 13 residues. V lost 5 bases and J 4 bases, leaving 8 bases between the germline ends. The variable domain in full, with the rest retrieved from reference TRBV7-3 and TRBJ1-4, is GAGVSQTPSNKVTEKGKYVELRCDPISGHTALYWYRQSLGQGPEFLIYFQGTGAADDSGLPNDRFFAVRPEGSVSTLKIQRTERGDSAVYLCASSPGHNEKLFFGSGTQLSVL.

V is TRBV6-5 and J is TRBJ1-6, with D possibly matching TRBD1 (5 bases). Germline V gene data show CDR1 as MNHEY and CDR2 as SVGAGI. Trimming removed 7 bases from V and 6 bases from J, with 10 bases in between. This CDR3 spans 13 amino acids. CDR3 amino acids: CASTWGSNSPLHF. The CDR3 bases are TGTGCCAGCACCTGGGGCAGTAATTCACCCCTCCACTTT.

This clone was found a few times. The chain combines TRBV2 with TRBJ1-2; 7 nucleotides align to TRBD1. The V gene's germline CDR1 is SNHLY and CDR2 FYNNEI. The J segment lost 2 bases and the V segment lost 2 bases, leaving 5 bases of the junction unmatched. This CDR3 is 15 amino acids long. The CDR3 is CASSERAGGNYGYTF. CDR3 nucleotide sequence: TGTGCCAGCAGTGAAAGGGCAGGGGGGAACTATGGCTACACCTTC.

The rearrangement uses TRBV6-2 or TRBV6-3 and TRBJ2-7; no clear D. V was pared by 6 bases and J by 6 bases, with 15 bases between. From germline, CDR1 is MNHEY and CDR2 SVGEGT. This CDR3 spans 13 amino acids. CDR3 nucleotide sequence: TGTGCCAGCAGCCGGCCTTTCACCCTCGAGCAGTACTTC. As protein: CASSRPFTLEQYF.

The chain links TRBV7-9 to TRBJ1-1; no firm D call. Trimming left V 0 bases short and J 0 bases short, with 8 bases between. Germline CDR1 reads SEHNR; CDR2 reads FQNEAQ (reference sequence). The CDR3 is made up of 15 amino acids. The CDR3 sequence is CASSLAPGMNTEAFF. In DNA, the CDR3 is TGTGCCAGCAGCTTAGCTCCAGGTATGAACACTGAAGCTTTCTTT. The full variable domain, rest sourced from reference TRBV7-9 and TRBJ1-1, is DTGVSQNPRHKITKRGQNVTFRCDPISEHNRLYWYRQTLGQGPEFLTYFQNEAQLEKSRLLSDRFSAERPKGSFSTLEIQRTEQGDSAMYLCASSLAPGMNTEAFFGQGTRLTVV.

Only one count was recorded for this clone. This rearrangement joins TRBV15 to TRBJ1-2, with TRBD1 matching over 11 bases. V was clipped by 5 bases and J by 5 bases; unmatched bases: 7. The CDR3 covers 15 residues. CDR1 and CDR2 from the germline V gene are LNHNV and YYDKDF (reference sequence). CDR3 bases: TGTGCCACCAGCCTGCCCGGACAGGGGGCGTATGGCTACACCTTC. Translated: CATSLPGQGAYGYTF.

This clone was seen more than once but under ten times. The chain recombines TRBV6-4 with TRBJ2-2; D perhaps matches TRBD2 (5 bases). Germline V gene sequence: CDR1 MRHNA, CDR2 SNTAGT. CDR3 length equals 16 residues. V dropped 3 bases and J dropped 5 bases, with 16 bases sitting between them. The CDR3 DNA sequence: TGTGCCAGCAGTGAGGGCTGGACCCGGGAAACCGGGGAGCTGTTTTTT. Encoded protein: CASSEGWTRETGELFF.

The J gene is TRBJ1-1, the V gene TRBV30; possibly TRBD1 for D (5 bases). Germline assignment: CDR1 GTSNPN and CDR2 SVGIG (reference sequence). Trimming left V 1 base short and J 3 bases short, with 12 bases between. CDR3 length equals 14 residues. CDR3 residues: CAWSARGGDTEAFF. The CDR3 DNA reads as TGTGCCTGGAGTGCCCGGGGGGGGGACACTGAAGCTTTCTTT.

The chain uses TRBV2 and TRBJ2-2; TRBD1 matches at 8 bases. This CDR3 comprises 15 residues. V gave up 4 bases and J gave up 0 bases; unmatched junction bases: 1. From germline, CDR1 is SNHLY and CDR2 FYNNEI. CDR3 in amino acids: CASSGQGPNTGELFF. CDR3 bases: TGTGCCAGCAGTGGACAGGGGCCGAACACCGGGGAGCTGTTTTTT.

The rearrangement links TRBV27 to TRBJ1-5, with TRBD1 as a possible D gene (6 bases). The CDR3 sequence is 15 residues long. CDR1 is MNHEY and CDR2 is SMNVEV in the germline V gene (reference sequence). With 5 bases removed from V and 0 bases from J, the gap between germline ends came to 11 bases. In DNA, the CDR3 is TGTGCCAGCAGTGAAAGGGGGAATAGCAATCAGCCCCAGCATTTT. Protein product: CASSERGNSNQPQHF.

The rearrangement uses TRBV24-1 and TRBJ2-5; 9 nucleotides line up with TRBD2. With 3 bases clipped from V and 2 bases from J, the junction kept 6 bases outside the gene matches. The CDR3 is 16 residues long. Germline V CDR1 and CDR2: KGHDR, SFDVKD. CDR3 in DNA: TGTGCCACCAGTGATCCCCAGCGGGGGGCACAAGAGACCCAGTACTTC. Translated, it gives CATSDPQRGAQETQYF.

The chain employs TRBV28 and TRBJ1-2; D not certain. The CDR3 spans 12 residues. Germline CDR1 and CDR2: MDHEN and SYDVKM. V lost 8 bases and J 1 base, leaving 8 bases between the germline ends. CDR3 sequence (DNA): TGTGCCAGCGCACAGAATAACTATGGCTACACCTTC. It translates to CASAQNNYGYTF.

V usage is TRBV29-1 and J usage is TRBJ1-3; D remains ambiguous. From germline, CDR1 is SQVTM and CDR2 ANQGSEA. The CDR3 totals 13 residues. Trimming cost V 5 bases and J 0 bases, with 8 bases left between them. CDR3 DNA: TGCAGCGTTCACGGACTCTCTGGAAACACCATATATTTT. It specifies CSVHGLSGNTIYF.

This chain joins TRBV27 and TRBJ1-2, with D tentatively TRBD1 (5 bases). CDR1 is MNHEY, CDR2 SMNVEV, per germline (reference sequence). V was cut by 3 bases and J by 4 bases, with 12 bases left in between. This CDR3 spans 14 amino acids. The CDR3, as DNA: TGTGCCAGCAGTTTTTTGGACGGGGGCTATGGCTACACCTTC. This gives the protein CASSFLDGGYGYTF.

CDR3 nucleotides: TGTGCCAGCAGCTCCCGGGACTACCGCCATGAGCAGTTCTTC. The encoded protein is CASSSRDYRHEQFF. V usage is TRBV11-2 and J usage is TRBJ2-1, with TRBD2 matching over 7 bases. Trimming took 4 bases from V and 8 from J; bases not matched to a gene: 8. Germline V gives CDR1 SGHAT, CDR2 FQNNGV. The CDR3 length is 14 residues. The entire variable domain, with the rest obtained from reference TRBV11-2 and TRBJ2-1, is as follows: EAGVAQSPRYKIIEKRQSVAFWCNPISGHATLYWYQQILGQGPKLLIQFQNNGVVDDSQLPKDRFSAERLKGVDSTLKIQPAKLEDSAVYLCASSSRDYRHEQFFGPGTRLTVL.

This sequence joins TRBV20-1 and TRBJ1-6; the D gene is possibly TRBD1 (5 bases). The germline V and J ends were trimmed by 3 bases and 6 bases, with 18 bases remaining between them. The germline V gene encodes CDR1 DFQATT and CDR2 SNEGSKA (reference sequence). CDR3 length: 16 amino acids. The CDR3 coding sequence is TGCAGTGCTAGTTCATCAGGGCAGGAGGGTAATTCACCCCTCCACTTT. It encodes CSASSSGQEGNSPLHF.

This chain connects TRBV11-2 to TRBJ1-2; 8 bases align to TRBD1. This CDR3 region has 13 residues. From germline, CDR1 is SGHAT and CDR2 FQNNGV. V trimming: 4 bases; J trimming: 4 bases; junction bases outside the gene matches: 2. CDR3 nucleotide sequence: TGTGCCAGCAGCTCGACAGGGGTCTATGGCTACACCTTC. The encoded protein is CASSSTGVYGYTF.

The chain recombines TRBV20-1 with TRBJ1-1; D is possibly TRBD1 (5 bases). Germline V gene lookup returns CDR1 DFQATT and CDR2 SNEGSKA (reference sequence). This CDR3 comprises 11 residues. CDR3 sequence reads: CRPRANTEAFF. The CDR3 DNA follows: TGCAGGCCCAGGGCGAACACTGAAGCTTTCTTT.